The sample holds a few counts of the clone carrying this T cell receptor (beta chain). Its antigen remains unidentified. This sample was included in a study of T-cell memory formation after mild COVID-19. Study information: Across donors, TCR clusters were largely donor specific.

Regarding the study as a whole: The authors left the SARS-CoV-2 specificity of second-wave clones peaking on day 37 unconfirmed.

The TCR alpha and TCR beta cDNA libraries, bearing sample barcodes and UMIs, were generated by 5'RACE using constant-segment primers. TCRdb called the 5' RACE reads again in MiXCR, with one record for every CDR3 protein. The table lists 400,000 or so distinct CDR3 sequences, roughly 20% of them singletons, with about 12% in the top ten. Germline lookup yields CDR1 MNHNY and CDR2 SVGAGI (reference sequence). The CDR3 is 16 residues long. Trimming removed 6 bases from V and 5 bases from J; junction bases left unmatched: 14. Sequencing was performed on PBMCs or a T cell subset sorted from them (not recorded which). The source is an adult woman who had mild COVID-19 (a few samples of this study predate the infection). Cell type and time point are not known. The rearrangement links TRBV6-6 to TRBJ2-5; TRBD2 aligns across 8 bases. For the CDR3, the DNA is TGTGCCAGCAGACCGCCCGAGCGGGAGATCGAGGAGACCCAGTACTTC. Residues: CASRPPEREIEETQYF.